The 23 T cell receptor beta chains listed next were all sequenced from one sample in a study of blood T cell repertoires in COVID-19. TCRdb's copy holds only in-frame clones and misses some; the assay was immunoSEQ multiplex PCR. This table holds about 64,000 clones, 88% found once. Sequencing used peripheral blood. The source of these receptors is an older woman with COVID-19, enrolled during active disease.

For the CDR3, the DNA is TGTGCCAGCTCATATCCTGGGACAGCATCTCGCGGCACTGAAGCTTTCTTT. Translating it yields CASSYPGTASRGTEAFF. The chain carries TRBV18 and TRBJ1-1; 7 nucleotides line up with TRBD1. V gave up 5 bases and J gave up 4 bases; unmatched junction bases: 16. CDR1 and CDR2 from the germline V gene are KGHSH and LQKENI. The CDR3 runs to 17 residues.

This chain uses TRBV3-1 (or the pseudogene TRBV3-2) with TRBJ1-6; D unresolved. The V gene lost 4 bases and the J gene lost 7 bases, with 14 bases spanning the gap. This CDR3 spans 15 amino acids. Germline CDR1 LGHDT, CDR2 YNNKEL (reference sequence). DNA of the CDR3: TGTGCCAGCAGCCCCTCGAGGGCCAAGAATTCACCCCTCCACTTT. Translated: CASSPSRAKNSPLHF.

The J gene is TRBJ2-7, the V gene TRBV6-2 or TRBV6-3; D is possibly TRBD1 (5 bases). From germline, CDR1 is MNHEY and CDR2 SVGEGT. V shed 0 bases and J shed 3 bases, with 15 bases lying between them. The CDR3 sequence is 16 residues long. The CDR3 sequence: CASSYSSGLTGYEQYF. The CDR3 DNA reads TGTGCCAGCAGTTACTCGTCAGGGTTGACGGGCTACGAGCAGTACTTC.

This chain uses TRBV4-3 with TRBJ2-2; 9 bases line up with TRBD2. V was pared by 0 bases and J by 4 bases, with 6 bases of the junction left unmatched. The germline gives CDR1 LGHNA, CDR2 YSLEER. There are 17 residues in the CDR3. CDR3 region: CASSQDSRGGITGELFF. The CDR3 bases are TGCGCCAGCAGCCAAGATTCGCGGGGGGGCATCACCGGGGAGCTGTTTTTT.

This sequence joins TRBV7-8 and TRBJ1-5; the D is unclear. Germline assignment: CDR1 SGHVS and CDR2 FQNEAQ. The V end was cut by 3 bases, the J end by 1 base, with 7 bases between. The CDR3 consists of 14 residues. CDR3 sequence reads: CASSFFESNQPQHF. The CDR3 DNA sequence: TGTGCCAGCAGCTTTTTCGAGAGCAATCAGCCCCAGCATTTT.

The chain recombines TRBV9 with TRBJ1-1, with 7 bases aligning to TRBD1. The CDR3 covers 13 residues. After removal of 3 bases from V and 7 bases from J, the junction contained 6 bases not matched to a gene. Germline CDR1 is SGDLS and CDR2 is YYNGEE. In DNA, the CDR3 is TGTGCCAGCAGCGGAGGGGGCGCCGGTGAAGCTTTCTTT. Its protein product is CASSGGGAGEAFF.

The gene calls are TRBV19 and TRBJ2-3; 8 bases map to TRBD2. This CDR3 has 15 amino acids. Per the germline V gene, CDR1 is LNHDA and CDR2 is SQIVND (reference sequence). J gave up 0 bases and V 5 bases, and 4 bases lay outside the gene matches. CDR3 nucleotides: TGTGCCAGTAGTTTCTCTAGCGGGAGCACAGATACGCAGTATTTT. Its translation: CASSFSSGSTDTQYF. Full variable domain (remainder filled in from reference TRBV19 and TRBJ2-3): DGGITQSPKYLFRKEGQNVTLSCEQNLNHDAMYWYRQDPGQGLRLIYYSQIVNDFQKGDIAEGYSVSREKKESFPLTVTSAQKNPTAFYLCASSFSSGSTDTQYFGPGTRLTVL.

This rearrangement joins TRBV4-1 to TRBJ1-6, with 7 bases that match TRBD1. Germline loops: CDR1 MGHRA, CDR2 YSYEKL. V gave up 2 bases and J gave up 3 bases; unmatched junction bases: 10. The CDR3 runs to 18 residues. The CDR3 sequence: CASSQTPQGSFYNSPLHF. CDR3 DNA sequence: TGCGCCAGCAGCCAAACCCCACAGGGGAGCTTCTATAATTCACCCCTCCACTTT.

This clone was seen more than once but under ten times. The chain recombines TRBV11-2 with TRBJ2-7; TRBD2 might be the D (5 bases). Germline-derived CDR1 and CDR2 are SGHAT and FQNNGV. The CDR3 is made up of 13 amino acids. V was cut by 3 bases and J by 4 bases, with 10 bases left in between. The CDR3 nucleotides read TGTGCCAGCAGCTTGGTCGGACTTTACGAGCAGTACTTC. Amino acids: CASSLVGLYEQYF. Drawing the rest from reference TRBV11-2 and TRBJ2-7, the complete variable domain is EAGVAQSPRYKIIEKRQSVAFWCNPISGHATLYWYQQILGQGPKLLIQFQNNGVVDDSQLPKDRFSAERLKGVDSTLKIQPAKLEDSAVYLCASSLVGLYEQYFGPGTRLTVT.

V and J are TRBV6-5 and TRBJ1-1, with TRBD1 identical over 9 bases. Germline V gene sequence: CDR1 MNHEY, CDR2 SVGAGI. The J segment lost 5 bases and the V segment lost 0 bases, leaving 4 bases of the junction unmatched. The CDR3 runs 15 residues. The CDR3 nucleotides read TGTGCCAGCAGTTACTCGGGACAGGGATTGACTGAAGCTTTCTTT. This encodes CASSYSGQGLTEAFF.

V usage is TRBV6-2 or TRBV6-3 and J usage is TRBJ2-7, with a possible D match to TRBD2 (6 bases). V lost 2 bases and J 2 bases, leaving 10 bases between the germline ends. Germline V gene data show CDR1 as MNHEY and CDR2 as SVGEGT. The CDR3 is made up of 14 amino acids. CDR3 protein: CASSYEAGAYEQYF. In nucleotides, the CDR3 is TGTGCCAGCAGTTACGAAGCGGGTGCCTACGAGCAGTACTTC.

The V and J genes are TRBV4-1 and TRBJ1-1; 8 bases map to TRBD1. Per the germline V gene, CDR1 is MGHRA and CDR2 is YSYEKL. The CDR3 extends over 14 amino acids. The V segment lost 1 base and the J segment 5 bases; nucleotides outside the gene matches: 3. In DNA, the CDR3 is TGCGCCAGCAGCCAAGGGACAGGGTGGACTGAAGCTTTCTTT. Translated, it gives CASSQGTGWTEAFF.

CDR3 coding DNA: TGTGCCAGCAACACAGGGACCGCTGGAAACACCATATATTTT. Translating it yields CASNTGTAGNTIYF. This chain connects TRBV2 to TRBJ1-3, with D possibly matching TRBD1 (6 bases). This CDR3 contains 14 residues. Deletions cut 7 bases from V and 2 bases from J, with 12 bases between. In germline, CDR1 is SNHLY, CDR2 FYNNEI.

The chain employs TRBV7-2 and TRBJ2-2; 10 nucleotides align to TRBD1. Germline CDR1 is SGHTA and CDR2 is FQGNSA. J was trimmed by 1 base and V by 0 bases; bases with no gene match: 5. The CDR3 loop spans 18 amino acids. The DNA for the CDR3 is TGTGCCAGCAGCTTAGCCCGGACAGGGGGGAAGAACACCGGGGAGCTGTTTTTT. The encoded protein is CASSLARTGGKNTGELFF. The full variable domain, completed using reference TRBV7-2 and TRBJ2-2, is GAGVSQSPSNKVTEKGKDVELRCDPISGHTALYWYRQSLGQGLEFLIYFQGNSAPDKSGLPSDRFSAERTGGSVSTLTIQRTQQEDSAVYLCASSLARTGGKNTGELFFGEGSRLTVL.

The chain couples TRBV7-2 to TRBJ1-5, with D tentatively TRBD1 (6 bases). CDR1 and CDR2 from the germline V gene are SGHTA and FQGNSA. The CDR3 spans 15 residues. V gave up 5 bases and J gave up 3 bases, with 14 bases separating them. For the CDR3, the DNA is TGTGCCAGCAGCCCGGGACACGGGAACAATCAGCCCCAGCATTTT. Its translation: CASSPGHGNNQPQHF.

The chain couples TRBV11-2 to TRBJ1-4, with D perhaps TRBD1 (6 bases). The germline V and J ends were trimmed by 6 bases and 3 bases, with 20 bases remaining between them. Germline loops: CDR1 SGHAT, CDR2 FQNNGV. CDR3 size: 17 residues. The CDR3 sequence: CASRRTRSRGSNEKLFF. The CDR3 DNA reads TGTGCCAGCAGGAGAACACGATCGAGGGGGTCTAATGAAAAACTGTTTTTT.

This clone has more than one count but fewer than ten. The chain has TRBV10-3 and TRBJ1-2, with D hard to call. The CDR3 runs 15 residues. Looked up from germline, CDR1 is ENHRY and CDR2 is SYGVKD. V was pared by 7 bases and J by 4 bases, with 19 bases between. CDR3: CAITPRDSGIYGYTF. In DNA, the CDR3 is TGTGCCATCACTCCGAGGGATAGCGGTATCTATGGCTACACCTTC.

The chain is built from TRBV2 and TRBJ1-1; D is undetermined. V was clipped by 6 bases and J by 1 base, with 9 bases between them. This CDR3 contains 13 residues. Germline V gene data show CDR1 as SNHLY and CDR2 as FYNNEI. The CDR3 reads CASSVRENTEAFF. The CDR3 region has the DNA TGTGCCAGCAGCGTGAGGGAGAACACTGAAGCTTTCTTT. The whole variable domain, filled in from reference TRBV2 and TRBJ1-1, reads EPEVTQTPSHQVTQMGQEVILRCVPISNHLYFYWYRQILGQKVEFLVSFYNNEISEKSEIFDDQFSVERPDGSNFTLKIRSTKLEDSAMYFCASSVRENTEAFFGQGTRLTVV.

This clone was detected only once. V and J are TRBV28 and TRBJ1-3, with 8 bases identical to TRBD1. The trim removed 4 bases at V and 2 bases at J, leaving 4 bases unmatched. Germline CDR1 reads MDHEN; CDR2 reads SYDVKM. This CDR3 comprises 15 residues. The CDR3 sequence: CASSSWTGPGNTIYF. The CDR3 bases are TGTGCCAGCAGTTCGTGGACAGGGCCTGGAAACACCATATATTTT.

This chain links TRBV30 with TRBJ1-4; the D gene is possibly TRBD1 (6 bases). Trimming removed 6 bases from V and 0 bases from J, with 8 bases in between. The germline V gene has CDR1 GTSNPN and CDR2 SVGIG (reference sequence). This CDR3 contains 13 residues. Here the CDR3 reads CACTGPTNEKLFF. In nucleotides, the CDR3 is TGTGCCTGTACAGGGCCAACTAATGAAAAACTGTTTTTT.

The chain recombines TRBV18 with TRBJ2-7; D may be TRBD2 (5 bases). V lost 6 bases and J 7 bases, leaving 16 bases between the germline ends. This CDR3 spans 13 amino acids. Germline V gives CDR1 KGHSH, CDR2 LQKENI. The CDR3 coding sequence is TGTGCCAGCTCCCCCACCGGGATGGAGGAGCAGTACTTC. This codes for CASSPTGMEEQYF.

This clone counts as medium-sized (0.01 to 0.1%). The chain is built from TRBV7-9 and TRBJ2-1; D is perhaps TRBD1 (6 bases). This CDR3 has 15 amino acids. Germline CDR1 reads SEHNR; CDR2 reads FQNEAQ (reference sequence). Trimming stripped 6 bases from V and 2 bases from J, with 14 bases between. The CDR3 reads CASSPPDSAYNEQFF. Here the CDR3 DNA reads TGTGCCAGCAGTCCCCCGGACAGCGCCTACAATGAGCAGTTCTTC.

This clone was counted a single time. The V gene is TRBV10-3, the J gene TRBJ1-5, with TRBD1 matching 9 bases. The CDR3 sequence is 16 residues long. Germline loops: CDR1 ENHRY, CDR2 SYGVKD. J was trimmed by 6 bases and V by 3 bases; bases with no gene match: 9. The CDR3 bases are TGTGCCATCAGTGAAAACAGGGGGCGCGAAGGTCAGCCCCAGCATTTT. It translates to CAISENRGREGQPQHF.